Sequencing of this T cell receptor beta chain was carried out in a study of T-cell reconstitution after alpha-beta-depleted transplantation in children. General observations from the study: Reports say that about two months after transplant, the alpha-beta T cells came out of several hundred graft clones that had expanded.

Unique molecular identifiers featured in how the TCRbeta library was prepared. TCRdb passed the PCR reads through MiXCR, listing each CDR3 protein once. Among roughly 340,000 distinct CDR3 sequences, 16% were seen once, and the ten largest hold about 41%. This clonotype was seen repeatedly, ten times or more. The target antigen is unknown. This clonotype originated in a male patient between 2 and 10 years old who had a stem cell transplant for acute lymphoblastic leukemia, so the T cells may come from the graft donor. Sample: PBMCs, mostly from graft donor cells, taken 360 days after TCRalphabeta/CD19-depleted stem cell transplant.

The CDR3 region is CASSLDRENEQFF. The CDR3 DNA reads as TGTGCCAGCAGCTTAGATCGAGAAAATGAGCAGTTCTTC. The V gene is TRBV7-8, the J gene TRBJ2-1; D gene uncertain. This CDR3 contains 13 residues. Germline CDR1 reads SGHVS; CDR2 reads FQNEAQ. Trimming took 1 base from V and 7 from J, leaving 8 bases between them.